This T cell receptor (beta chain) emerged from a study of T cell responses to AZD1222 COVID-19 vaccine. The CDR3 covers 15 residues. The ends were cut back, 1 base at V and 2 bases at J, with 11 bases in the middle. The germline CDR1 and CDR2 sequences are SNHLY and FYNNEI. Measured with immunoSEQ multiplex PCR; TCRdb has only the in-frame clones, and not every one. The table has about 190,000 clones, about 90% seen once. Sequenced material: peripheral blood, taken on day 0 of MenACWY control vaccination. The origin of this receptor is an adult in good health. The chain is built from TRBV2 and TRBJ1-1; D is unresolved. CDR3 loop: CASSEGRTRNTEAFF. CDR3 DNA: TGTGCCAGCAGTGAAGGGCGGACGCGAAACACTGAAGCTTTCTTT.